A single T cell receptor beta chain is shown here with its context. Its specificity is not known. The method was immunoSEQ multiplex PCR; TCRdb's version includes in-frame clones alone and lacks a portion of them. The table lists more than 45,000 clones, around nine tenths of them singletons. The data were obtained in a study of memory CD8 T cells in hepatitis C reinfection. About the study: A couple of donors cleared primary HCV but became chronic after reinfection. Between 55 and 20 weeks before reinfection detection, pre-reinfection samples were drawn. Study-wide points: Only a few donors prevented definitive conclusions about public clonotypes.

Documented time point: pre-reinfection, 55 to 20 weeks before reinfection detection. The sorted cells went straight to TCR sequencing with no prior in vitro expansion. The CDR3 extends over 15 amino acids. V was clipped by 5 bases and J by 6 bases; unmatched bases: 9. Germline V lookup: CDR1 MDHEN, CDR2 SYDVKM. V usage is TRBV28 and J usage is TRBJ1-4; TRBD1 agrees at 7 bases. This receptor was taken from a man aged 18 to 29 with hepatitis C virus infection. The specimen sequenced was naive CD8+ T cells sorted from blood. CDR3 nucleotides: TGTGCCAGCAGTCACCCGAGACAGGGCTATGAAAAACTGTTTTTT. It specifies CASSHPRQGYEKLFF.